This TCR beta chain originates from a study of T cell responses to AZD1222 COVID-19 vaccine. Repertoires were generated with immunoSEQ multiplex PCR, while TCRdb's copy carries only in-frame clones and drops some. The sample holds about 130,000 clones; approximately 89% are singletons and the top ten take about 4.4%. Regarding this clone: Its target is not known.

General study results and limits: At baseline, just five to seven AZD1222 recipients tested seropositive. Unmutated variant regions reportedly attract nearly half of all spike-specific TCRs.

V was shortened by 1 base and J by 0 bases, with 10 bases between the two germline ends. The CDR3 is 17 residues long. CDR1 and CDR2 (germline): LNHDA, SQIVND (reference sequence). The TCR comes from an adult who received the AZD1222 COVID-19 vaccine. The V gene is TRBV19, the J gene TRBJ1-6; D not resolved. The starting material was peripheral blood, obtained 28 days after the second AZD1222 dose. The CDR3 nucleotides read TGTGCCAGTAGTATAGCGGGCACCAGCTCCTATAATTCACCCCTCCACTTT. Translating gives CASSIAGTSSYNSPLHF.